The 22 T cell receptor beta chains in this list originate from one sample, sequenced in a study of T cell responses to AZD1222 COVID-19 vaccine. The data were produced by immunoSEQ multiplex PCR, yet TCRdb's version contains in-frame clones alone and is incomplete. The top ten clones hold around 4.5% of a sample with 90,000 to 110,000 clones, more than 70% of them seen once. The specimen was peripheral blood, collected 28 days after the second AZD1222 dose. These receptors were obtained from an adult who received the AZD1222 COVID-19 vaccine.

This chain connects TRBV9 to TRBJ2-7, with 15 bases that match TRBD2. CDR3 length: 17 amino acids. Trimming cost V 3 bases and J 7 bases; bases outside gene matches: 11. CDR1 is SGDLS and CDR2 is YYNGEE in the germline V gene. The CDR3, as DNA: TGTGCCAGCAGCGCACCGGGACTAGCGGGAGGCCAAGGAGAGCAGTACTTC. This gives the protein CASSAPGLAGGQGEQYF.

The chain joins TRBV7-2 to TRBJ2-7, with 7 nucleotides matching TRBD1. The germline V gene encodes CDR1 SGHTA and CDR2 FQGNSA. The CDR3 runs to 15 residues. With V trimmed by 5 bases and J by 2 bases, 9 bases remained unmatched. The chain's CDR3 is CASSPQGLSTYEQYF. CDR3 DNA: TGTGCCAGCAGCCCACAGGGGTTGTCGACCTACGAGCAGTACTTC.

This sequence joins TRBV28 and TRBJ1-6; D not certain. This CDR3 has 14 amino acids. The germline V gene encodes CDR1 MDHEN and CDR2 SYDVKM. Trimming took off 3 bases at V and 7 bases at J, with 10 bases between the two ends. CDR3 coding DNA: TGTGCCAGCAGTTTTCCTGGCGGGAATTCACCCCTCCACTTT. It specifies CASSFPGGNSPLHF.

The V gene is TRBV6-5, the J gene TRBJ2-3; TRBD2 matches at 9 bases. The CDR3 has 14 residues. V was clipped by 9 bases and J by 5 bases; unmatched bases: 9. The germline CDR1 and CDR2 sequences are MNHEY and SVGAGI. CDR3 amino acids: CASSSGRGVDTQYF. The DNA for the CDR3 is TGTGCCAGTAGTAGCGGGAGAGGGGTAGATACGCAGTATTTT.

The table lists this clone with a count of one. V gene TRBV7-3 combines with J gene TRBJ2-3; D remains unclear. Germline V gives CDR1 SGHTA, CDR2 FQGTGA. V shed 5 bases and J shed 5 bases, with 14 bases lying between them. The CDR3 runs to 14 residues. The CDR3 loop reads CASSPSYSGDTQYF. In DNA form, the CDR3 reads TGTGCCAGCAGCCCATCTTACTCGGGAGATACGCAGTATTTT.

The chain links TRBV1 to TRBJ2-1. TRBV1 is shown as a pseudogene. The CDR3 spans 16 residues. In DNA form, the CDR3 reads TGCACCAGCAGCCACGTAGTTGGCGTTTCCTACAATGAGCAGTTCTTC. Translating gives CTSSHVVGVSYNEQFF.

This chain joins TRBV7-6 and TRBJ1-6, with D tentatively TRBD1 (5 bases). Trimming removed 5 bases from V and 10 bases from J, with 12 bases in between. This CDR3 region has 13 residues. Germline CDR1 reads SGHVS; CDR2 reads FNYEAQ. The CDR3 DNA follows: TGTGCCAGCAGCCCCTCGGGGGAATCACCCCTCCACTTT. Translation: CASSPSGESPLHF. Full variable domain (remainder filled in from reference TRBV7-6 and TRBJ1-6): GAGVSQSPRYKVTKRGQDVALRCDPISGHVSLYWYRQALGQGPEFLTYFNYEAQQDKSGLPNDRFSAERPEGSISTLTIQRTEQRDSAMYRCASSPSGESPLHFGNGTRLTVT.

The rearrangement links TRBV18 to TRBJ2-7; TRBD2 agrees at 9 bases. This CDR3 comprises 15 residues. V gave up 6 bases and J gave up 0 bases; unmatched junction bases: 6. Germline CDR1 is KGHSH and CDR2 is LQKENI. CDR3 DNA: TGTGCCAGCTCTAATAGCGGGGGACCCTCCTACGAGCAGTACTTC. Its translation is CASSNSGGPSYEQYF.

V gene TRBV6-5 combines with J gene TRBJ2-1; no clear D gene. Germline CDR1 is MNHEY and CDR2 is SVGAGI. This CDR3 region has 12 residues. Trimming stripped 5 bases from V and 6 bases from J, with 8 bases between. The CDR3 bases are TGTGCCAGCAGTCTTAGTGTCAATGAGCAGTTCTTC. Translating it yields CASSLSVNEQFF.

The CDR3 DNA reads TGTGCCAGCAGCGATAAACCGGACAGGGGAGAGCAGTACTTC. Its protein is CASSDKPDRGEQYF. The rearrangement uses TRBV6-5 and TRBJ2-7; 9 bases are shared with TRBD1. The CDR3 is 14 residues long. With 6 bases clipped from V and 7 bases from J, the junction kept 10 bases outside the gene matches. CDR1 MNHEY and CDR2 SVGAGI come from the germline V gene.

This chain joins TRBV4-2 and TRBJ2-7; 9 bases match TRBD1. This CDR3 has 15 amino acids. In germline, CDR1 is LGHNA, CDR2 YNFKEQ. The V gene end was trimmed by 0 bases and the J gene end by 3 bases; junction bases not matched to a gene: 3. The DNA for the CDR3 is TGTGCCAGCAGCCAAGAAGGGACAGGGTACTACGAGCAGTACTTC. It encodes CASSQEGTGYYEQYF.

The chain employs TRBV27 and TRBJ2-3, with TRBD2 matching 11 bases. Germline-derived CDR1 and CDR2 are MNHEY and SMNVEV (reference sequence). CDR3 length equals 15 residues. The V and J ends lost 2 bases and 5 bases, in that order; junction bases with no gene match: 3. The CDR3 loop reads CASSLDGLAGDTQYF. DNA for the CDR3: TGTGCCAGCAGTTTAGACGGACTAGCGGGAGATACGCAGTATTTT.

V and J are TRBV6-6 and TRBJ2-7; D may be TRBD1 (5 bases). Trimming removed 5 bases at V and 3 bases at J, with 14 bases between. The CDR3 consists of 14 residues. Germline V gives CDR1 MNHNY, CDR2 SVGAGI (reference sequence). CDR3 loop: CASSAQVPIYEQYF. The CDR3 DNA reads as TGTGCCAGCAGTGCACAGGTCCCCATCTACGAGCAGTACTTC.

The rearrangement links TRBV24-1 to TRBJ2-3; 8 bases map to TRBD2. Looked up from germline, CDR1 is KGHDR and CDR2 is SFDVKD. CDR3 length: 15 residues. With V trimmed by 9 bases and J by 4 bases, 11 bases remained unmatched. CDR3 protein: CATGESGSNADTQYF. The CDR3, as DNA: TGTGCCACCGGCGAAAGCGGGAGTAACGCAGATACGCAGTATTTT.

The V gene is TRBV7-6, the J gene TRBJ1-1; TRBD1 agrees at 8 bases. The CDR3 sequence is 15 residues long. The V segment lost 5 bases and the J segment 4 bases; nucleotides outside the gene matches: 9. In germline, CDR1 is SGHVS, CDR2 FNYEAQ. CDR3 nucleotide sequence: TGTGCCAGCAGCAGCTCCAGGGGGCGAATCACTGAAGCTTTCTTT. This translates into CASSSSRGRITEAFF. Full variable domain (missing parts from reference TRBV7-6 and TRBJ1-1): GAGVSQSPRYKVTKRGQDVALRCDPISGHVSLYWYRQALGQGPEFLTYFNYEAQQDKSGLPNDRFSAERPEGSISTLTIQRTEQRDSAMYRCASSSSRGRITEAFFGQGTRLTVV.

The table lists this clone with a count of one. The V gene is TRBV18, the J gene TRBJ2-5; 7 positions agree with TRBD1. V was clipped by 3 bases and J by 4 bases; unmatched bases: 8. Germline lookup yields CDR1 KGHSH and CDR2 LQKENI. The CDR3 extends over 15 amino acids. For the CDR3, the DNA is TGTGCCAGCTCACCGATCAGAGGGGGCGGAGAGACCCAGTACTTC. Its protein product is CASSPIRGGGETQYF.

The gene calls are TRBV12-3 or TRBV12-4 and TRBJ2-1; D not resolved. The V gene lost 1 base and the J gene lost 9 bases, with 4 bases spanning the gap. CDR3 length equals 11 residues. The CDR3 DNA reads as TGTGCCAGCAGTTTAGGCAGTGAGCAGTTCTTC. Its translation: CASSLGSEQFF.

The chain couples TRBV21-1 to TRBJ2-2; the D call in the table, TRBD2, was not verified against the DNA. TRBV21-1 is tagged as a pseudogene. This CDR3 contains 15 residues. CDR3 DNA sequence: TGTGCCAGCAGCAAGGGCGGGGCGAACACCGGGGAGCTGTTTTTT. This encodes CASSKGGANTGELFF.

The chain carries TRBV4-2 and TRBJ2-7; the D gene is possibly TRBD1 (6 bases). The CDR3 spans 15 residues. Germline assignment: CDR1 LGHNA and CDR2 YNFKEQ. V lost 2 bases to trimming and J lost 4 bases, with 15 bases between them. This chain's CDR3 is CASSQQSQGIYEQYF. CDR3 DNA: TGTGCCAGCAGCCAACAGAGCCAGGGGATATACGAGCAGTACTTC.

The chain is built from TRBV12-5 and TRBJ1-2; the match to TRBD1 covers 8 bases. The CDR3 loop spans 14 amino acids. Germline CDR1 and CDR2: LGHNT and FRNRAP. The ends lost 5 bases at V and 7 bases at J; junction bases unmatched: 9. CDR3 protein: CASGTLTGEGGYTF. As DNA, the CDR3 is TGTGCTAGTGGTACGCTGACAGGGGAGGGTGGCTACACCTTC.

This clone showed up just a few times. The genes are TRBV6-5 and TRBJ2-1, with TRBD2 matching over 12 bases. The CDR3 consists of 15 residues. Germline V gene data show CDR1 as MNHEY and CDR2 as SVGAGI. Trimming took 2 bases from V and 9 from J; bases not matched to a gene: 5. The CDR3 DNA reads TGTGCCAGCAGTTACAGGACTAGCGGGAACGTTGAGCAGTTCTTC. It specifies CASSYRTSGNVEQFF.

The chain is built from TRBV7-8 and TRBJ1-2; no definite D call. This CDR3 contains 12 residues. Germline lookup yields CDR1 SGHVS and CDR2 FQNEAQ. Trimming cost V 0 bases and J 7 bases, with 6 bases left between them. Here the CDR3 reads CASSLAGGGYTF. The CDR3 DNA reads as TGTGCCAGCAGCTTAGCGGGCGGTGGCTACACCTTC.